This is a list of T cell receptor beta chains from one sample in a study of stem cell transplantation in POMP-related autoinflammatory disease. Measured with immunoSEQ multiplex PCR; TCRdb has only the in-frame clones, and not every one. The table has some 65,000 clones, approximately 91% seen once. The specimen comprised CD4+ T cells from PBMCs, sampled after stem cell transplantation. The origin of the receptors is a human patient with POMP-related autoinflammation and immune dysregulation (PRAID). Some T cells may trace back to the graft donor. Both conserved end residues are part of each CDR3. Fields, in order: V gene, J gene, CDR3 length, clone size, D gene, CDR3 protein, CDR3 DNA. D genes are given only for firm matches. Part of the rows lack a size; the others show once, few, many or a class for expanded clones.

v_gene: TRBV9; j_gene: TRBJ1-5; len: 15; abundance: -; d_gene: -; CDR3aa: CASSVGPGRDQPQHF; CDR3nt: TGTGCCAGCAGCGTAGGTCCCGGGCGGGATCAGCCCCAGCATTTT
v_gene: TRBV24-1; j_gene: TRBJ2-1; len: 16; abundance: -; d_gene: TRBD2; CDR3aa: CATSDPSGKADNEQFF; CDR3nt: TGTGCCACCAGTGACCCGAGCGGGAAGGCGGACAATGAGCAGTTCTTC
v_gene: TRBV5-1; j_gene: TRBJ2-5; len: 12; abundance: once; d_gene: -; CDR3aa: CASSLPGETQYF; CDR3nt: TGCGCCAGCAGCTTGCCCGGGGAGACCCAGTACTTC
v_gene: TRBV5-1; j_gene: TRBJ2-5; len: 10; abundance: -; d_gene: -; CDR3aa: CASSGETQYF; CDR3nt: TGCGCCAGCAGCGGGGAGACCCAGTACTTC
v_gene: TRBV18; j_gene: TRBJ2-3; len: 12; abundance: once; d_gene: -; CDR3aa: CASSPFTDTQYF; CDR3nt: TGTGCCAGCTCACCATTCACAGATACGCAGTATTTT
v_gene: TRBV2; j_gene: TRBJ2-3; len: 16; abundance: -; d_gene: TRBD2; CDR3aa: CASSPSLAGSTDTQYF; CDR3nt: TGTGCCAGCAGCCCCTCCCTAGCGGGTTCCACAGATACGCAGTATTTT
v_gene: TRBV29-1; j_gene: TRBJ2-1; len: 16; abundance: -; d_gene: -; CDR3aa: CSARPKGVAILPEQFF; CDR3nt: TGCAGCGCCAGGCCTAAGGGGGTGGCTATCCTTCCTGAGCAGTTCTTC
v_gene: TRBV7-9; j_gene: TRBJ2-3; len: 16; abundance: -; d_gene: -; CDR3aa: CASSLGSGYSTDTQYF; CDR3nt: TGTGCCAGCAGCTTAGGGAGCGGGTACAGCACAGATACGCAGTATTTT
v_gene: TRBV6-6; j_gene: TRBJ2-1; len: 15; abundance: once; d_gene: TRBD1; CDR3aa: CASSYLGQGHYEQFF; CDR3nt: TGTGCCAGCAGTTACCTTGGACAGGGCCACTATGAGCAGTTCTTC
v_gene: TRBV10-3; j_gene: TRBJ2-1; len: 11; abundance: -; d_gene: -; CDR3aa: CAISESTHQFF; CDR3nt: TGTGCCATCAGTGAGTCGACCCACCAGTTCTTC
v_gene: TRBV2; j_gene: TRBJ2-1; len: 14; abundance: once; d_gene: -; CDR3aa: CASRRTRRGDEQFF; CDR3nt: TGTGCCAGCAGACGAACTAGAAGGGGCGATGAGCAGTTCTTC
v_gene: TRBV28; j_gene: TRBJ2-7; len: 15; abundance: -; d_gene: TRBD2; CDR3aa: CASTRGSGRTYEQYF; CDR3nt: TGTGCCAGCACTCGAGGTAGCGGGAGAACCTACGAGCAGTACTTC
v_gene: TRBV14; j_gene: TRBJ2-3; len: 18; abundance: -; d_gene: TRBD2; CDR3aa: CASSRHRGLAGTTDTQYF; CDR3nt: TGTGCCAGCAGCCGACATAGGGGACTAGCGGGAACCACAGATACGCAGTATTTT
v_gene: TRBV19; j_gene: TRBJ2-7; len: 13; abundance: once; d_gene: -; CDR3aa: CASSNGHSYEQYF; CDR3nt: TGTGCCAGTAGTAATGGTCACTCCTACGAGCAGTACTTC
v_gene: TRBV5-6; j_gene: TRBJ2-7; len: 11; abundance: -; d_gene: -; CDR3aa: CASSQGDEQYF; CDR3nt: TGTGCCAGCAGCCAAGGGGATGAGCAGTACTTC
v_gene: TRBV5-1; j_gene: TRBJ2-7; len: 13; abundance: -; d_gene: -; CDR3aa: CASSSGATYEQYF; CDR3nt: TGCGCCAGCAGCTCAGGGGCGACCTACGAGCAGTACTTC
v_gene: TRBV29-1; j_gene: TRBJ2-3; len: 15; abundance: -; d_gene: -; CDR3aa: CSGRPGAWSTDTQYF; CDR3nt: TGCAGCGGCCGCCCGGGGGCTTGGAGCACAGATACGCAGTATTTT
v_gene: TRBV10-3; j_gene: TRBJ2-6; len: 17; abundance: -; d_gene: -; CDR3aa: CAISAQGRGSGANVLTF; CDR3nt: TGTGCCATCAGTGCACAGGGCAGGGGTTCTGGGGCCAACGTCCTGACTTTC
v_gene: TRBV30; j_gene: TRBJ2-3; len: 13; abundance: -; d_gene: -; CDR3aa: CAWSVGGTDTQYF; CDR3nt: TGTGCCTGGAGTGTAGGGGGTACAGATACGCAGTATTTT
v_gene: TRBV25-1; j_gene: TRBJ1-4; len: 14; abundance: -; d_gene: -; CDR3aa: CASSEPGVNEKLFF; CDR3nt: TGTGCCAGCAGTGAACCCGGGGTTAATGAAAAACTGTTTTTT
v_gene: TRBV18; j_gene: TRBJ2-7; len: 16; abundance: -; d_gene: TRBD1; CDR3aa: CASSLLPGTGRHEQYF; CDR3nt: TGTGCCAGCTCACTTCTTCCCGGGACAGGGAGGCACGAGCAGTACTTC
v_gene: TRBV18; j_gene: TRBJ2-1; len: 13; abundance: -; d_gene: -; CDR3aa: CASSLLVDNEQFF; CDR3nt: TGTGCCAGCTCACTACTCGTCGACAATGAGCAGTTCTTC
v_gene: TRBV5-1; j_gene: TRBJ2-1; len: 16; abundance: -; d_gene: TRBD1; CDR3aa: CASSQGTGQDYNEQFF; CDR3nt: TGCGCCAGCAGCCAGGGGACAGGTCAGGACTACAATGAGCAGTTCTTC
v_gene: TRBV28; j_gene: TRBJ1-5; len: 16; abundance: once; d_gene: -; CDR3aa: CASSPFGTGFHQPQHF; CDR3nt: TGTGCCAGCAGTCCCTTCGGTACAGGGTTCCATCAGCCCCAGCATTTT
v_gene: TRBV30; j_gene: TRBJ1-2; len: 15; abundance: once; d_gene: TRBD1; CDR3aa: CAWTSPGQGFYGYTF; CDR3nt: TGTGCCTGGACTTCACCGGGACAGGGTTTCTATGGCTACACCTTC
v_gene: TRBV7-2; j_gene: TRBJ1-1; len: 13; abundance: few; d_gene: -; CDR3aa: CASSRQANTEAFF; CDR3nt: TGTGCCAGCAGCCGACAGGCGAACACTGAAGCTTTCTTT
v_gene: TRBV6-5; j_gene: TRBJ1-6; len: 13; abundance: -; d_gene: -; CDR3aa: CASRVGQNSPLHF; CDR3nt: TGTGCCAGCAGGGTAGGACAGAATTCACCCCTCCACTTT
v_gene: TRBV5-1; j_gene: TRBJ1-1; len: 18; abundance: -; d_gene: TRBD1; CDR3aa: CASSFLPGQGAEGDSAFF; CDR3nt: TGCGCCAGCAGCTTCCTGCCGGGACAGGGGGCTGAAGGGGACTCTGCTTTCTTT
v_gene: TRBV6-5; j_gene: TRBJ1-4; len: 15; abundance: -; d_gene: -; CDR3aa: CASGRGDATNEKLFF; CDR3nt: TGTGCCAGCGGGCGCGGGGACGCAACTAATGAAAAACTGTTTTTT
v_gene: TRBV5-1; j_gene: TRBJ2-1; len: 14; abundance: -; d_gene: -; CDR3aa: CASSLVGLGDEQFF; CDR3nt: TGCGCCAGCAGCTTGGTAGGCCTGGGGGATGAGCAGTTCTTC
v_gene: TRBV6-2/TRBV6-3; j_gene: TRBJ1-5; len: 14; abundance: -; d_gene: TRBD1; CDR3aa: CASSTRQGVQPQHF; CDR3nt: TGTGCCAGCAGTACCCGACAGGGGGTTCAGCCCCAGCATTTT
v_gene: TRBV15; j_gene: TRBJ2-7; len: 14; abundance: -; d_gene: -; CDR3aa: CATSRDRRPYEQYF; CDR3nt: TGTGCCACCAGCAGAGATCGGAGGCCCTACGAGCAGTACTTC
v_gene: TRBV19; j_gene: TRBJ1-1; len: 15; abundance: few; d_gene: TRBD1; CDR3aa: CASSYPRDRNTEAFF; CDR3nt: TGTGCCAGTAGTTACCCCAGGGACAGGAACACTGAAGCTTTCTTT
v_gene: TRBV18; j_gene: TRBJ1-3; len: 16; abundance: -; d_gene: TRBD1; CDR3aa: CASSFLGQGIGNTIYF; CDR3nt: TGTGCCAGCTCATTTCTGGGACAGGGAATTGGAAACACCATATATTTT
v_gene: TRBV10-1; j_gene: TRBJ2-1; len: 15; abundance: -; d_gene: TRBD1; CDR3aa: CASSDWTGGIDEQFF; CDR3nt: TGCGCCAGCAGTGATTGGACAGGGGGCATCGATGAGCAGTTCTTC
v_gene: TRBV3-1/TRBV3-2; j_gene: TRBJ2-1; len: 11; abundance: once; d_gene: -; CDR3aa: CASGTYNEQFF; CDR3nt: TGTGCCAGCGGTACATACAATGAGCAGTTCTTC
v_gene: TRBV7-9; j_gene: TRBJ1-1; len: 14; abundance: once; d_gene: -; CDR3aa: CASRQDSANTEAFF; CDR3nt: TGTGCCAGCAGACAAGACTCAGCCAACACTGAAGCTTTCTTT
v_gene: TRBV10-3; j_gene: TRBJ2-5; len: 14; abundance: -; d_gene: -; CDR3aa: CAISAGLPGETQYF; CDR3nt: TGTGCCATCAGTGCGGGCCTCCCAGGGGAGACCCAGTACTTC
v_gene: TRBV6-5; j_gene: TRBJ2-1; len: 13; abundance: once; d_gene: TRBD1; CDR3aa: CATQRQGTNEQFF; CDR3nt: TGTGCCACCCAGAGACAGGGTACCAATGAGCAGTTCTTC
v_gene: TRBV9; j_gene: TRBJ1-5; len: 14; abundance: once; d_gene: TRBD1; CDR3aa: CASSATGGEQPQHF; CDR3nt: TGTGCCAGCAGCGCCACAGGGGGTGAACAGCCCCAGCATTTT
v_gene: TRBV9; j_gene: TRBJ2-7; len: 14; abundance: -; d_gene: -; CDR3aa: CASSVDQSSYEQYF; CDR3nt: TGTGCCAGCAGCGTAGACCAAAGCTCCTACGAGCAGTACTTC
v_gene: TRBV6-5; j_gene: TRBJ2-1; len: 14; abundance: -; d_gene: TRBD1; CDR3aa: CASRTTQGANEQFF; CDR3nt: TGTGCCAGCAGGACCACCCAGGGGGCCAATGAGCAGTTCTTC
v_gene: TRBV2; j_gene: TRBJ2-1; len: 15; abundance: -; d_gene: TRBD1; CDR3aa: CASSAPGGSYNEQFF; CDR3nt: TGTGCCAGCAGTGCCCCAGGGGGCTCCTACAATGAGCAGTTCTTC
v_gene: TRBV10-3; j_gene: TRBJ1-1; len: 16; abundance: -; d_gene: -; CDR3aa: CATQQRRDGMNTEAFF; CDR3nt: TGTGCCACCCAACAGCGACGGGACGGTATGAACACTGAAGCTTTCTTT
v_gene: TRBV9; j_gene: TRBJ2-4; len: 13; abundance: -; d_gene: TRBD1; CDR3aa: CASSARQGSIQYF; CDR3nt: TGTGCCAGCAGCGCCCGACAGGGTAGCATTCAGTACTTC
v_gene: TRBV19; j_gene: TRBJ2-1; len: 14; abundance: -; d_gene: TRBD2; CDR3aa: CASEPGGTYNEQFF; CDR3nt: TGTGCCAGTGAGCCGGGGGGTACCTACAATGAGCAGTTCTTC
v_gene: TRBV5-1; j_gene: TRBJ2-5; len: 14; abundance: -; d_gene: -; CDR3aa: CASSLEGNLETQYF; CDR3nt: TGCGCCAGCAGCTTGGAAGGGAACCTTGAGACCCAGTACTTC
v_gene: TRBV28; j_gene: TRBJ2-5; len: 11; abundance: -; d_gene: -; CDR3aa: CASSFRETQYF; CDR3nt: TGTGCCAGCAGTTTCCGGGAGACCCAGTACTTC
v_gene: TRBV3-1/TRBV3-2; j_gene: TRBJ2-3; len: 18; abundance: -; d_gene: -; CDR3aa: CASSQMGRQGGGTDTQYF; CDR3nt: TGTGCCAGCAGCCAAATGGGACGACAGGGAGGGGGAACAGATACGCAGTATTTT
v_gene: TRBV4-1; j_gene: TRBJ2-3; len: 17; abundance: -; d_gene: TRBD2; CDR3aa: CASSQGVPGLATDTQYF; CDR3nt: TGCGCCAGCAGCCAAGGTGTCCCGGGACTAGCTACAGATACGCAGTATTTT